This entry lists 11 T cell receptor beta chains sequenced from one sample in a study of beta chain features in type 1 diabetes. General study points: Shortening of TCRB CDR3s, moderate but significant, appeared in all four CD4+ subsets of Type 1 diabetes patients.

Every bit of the isolated RNA underwent reverse transcription, so sequencing read expressed TCRB transcripts. The method was immunoSEQ multiplex PCR; TCRdb's version includes in-frame clones alone and lacks a portion of them. The sample holds 230,000 or so clones, more than 15% seen once. No cognate antigen is known for these TCRs. The sample comprised naive CD4+ T cells from blood. The source is a man in his thirties or forties with type 1 diabetes.

In nucleotides, the CDR3 is TGTGCCTGGGCGGGCCGGAGCACAGATACGCAGTATTTT. Amino acids: CAWAGRSTDTQYF. This chain links TRBV30 with TRBJ2-3; a possible D gene is TRBD2 (5 bases). CDR1 is GTSNPN and CDR2 is SVGIG in the germline V gene (reference sequence). This CDR3 comprises 13 residues. Deletions cut 5 bases from V and 0 bases from J, with 9 bases between.

The V and J genes are TRBV7-9 and TRBJ2-4; the D gene could be TRBD1 or TRBD2 (5 bases each). CDR1 SEHNR and CDR2 FQNEAQ come from the germline V gene (reference sequence). V was trimmed by 5 bases and J by 12 bases, leaving 17 bases between them. The CDR3 runs 13 residues. CDR3 residues: CASSATSGTAQYF. The CDR3 DNA reads as TGTGCCAGCAGCGCGACCTCAGGGACCGCTCAGTACTTC.

The chain couples TRBV28 to TRBJ2-3; the match to TRBD1 covers 7 bases. CDR3 length equals 13 residues. The junction had 3 bases not matched to a gene; V was cut back by 4 bases and J by 5 bases. The V gene's germline CDR1 is MDHEN and CDR2 SYDVKM. Here the CDR3 reads CASSSYRGDTQYF. DNA of the CDR3: TGTGCCAGCAGTTCCTACAGGGGAGATACGCAGTATTTT.

This clone turned up a few times. The chain has TRBV30 and TRBJ1-5; 8 bases match TRBD1. CDR3 size: 17 residues. J gave up 0 bases and V 1 base, and 8 bases lay outside the gene matches. The germline V gene has CDR1 GTSNPN and CDR2 SVGIG (reference sequence). CDR3 DNA: TGTGCCTGGAGTGCGGCCAGGGGGCCTTATAGCAATCAGCCCCAGCATTTT. It translates to CAWSAARGPYSNQPQHF.

This clone has just a few counts. The gene calls are TRBV9 and TRBJ2-2; the D is unclear. V shed 2 bases and J shed 2 bases, with 10 bases lying between them. Germline V gene data show CDR1 as SGDLS and CDR2 as YYNGEE. This CDR3 comprises 15 residues. The CDR3 region is CASSVLDLNTGELFF. CDR3 bases: TGTGCCAGCAGCGTCCTGGATCTCAACACCGGGGAGCTGTTTTTT.

This clone came up a few times. The chain is built from TRBV27 and TRBJ2-7, with 8 positions matching TRBD1. Germline-derived CDR1 and CDR2 are MNHEY and SMNVEV (reference sequence). The CDR3 runs 14 residues. V lost 2 bases, J lost 5 bases, and 5 bases stayed unmatched. CDR3 sequence reads: CASSLNGQGNEQYF. The CDR3 DNA sequence: TGTGCCAGCAGTTTAAATGGACAGGGCAACGAGCAGTACTTC.

This clone was recorded a few times. The chain combines TRBV5-1 with TRBJ2-7; TRBD1 agrees at 7 bases. The V gene end was trimmed by 0 bases and the J gene end by 3 bases; junction bases not matched to a gene: 0. CDR3 length: 13 amino acids. The V gene's germline CDR1 is SGHRS and CDR2 YFSETQ. CDR3 sequence reads: CASSLDRGYEQYF. In nucleotides, the CDR3 is TGCGCCAGCAGCTTGGACAGGGGCTACGAGCAGTACTTC.

The V and J genes are TRBV7-9 and TRBJ2-1; 9 nucleotides agree with TRBD1. Germline-derived CDR1 and CDR2 are SEHNR and FQNEAQ (reference sequence). V shed 5 bases, J shed 6 bases, and the junction held 2 bases outside the gene matches. CDR3 length equals 13 residues. CDR3 in DNA: TGTGCCAGCAGCCGGACAGGGGCCAATGAGCAGTTCTTC. Translation gives CASSRTGANEQFF.

This chain links TRBV7-2 with TRBJ1-2, with D uncertain. V lost 5 bases and J 6 bases, leaving 19 bases between the germline ends. The CDR3 spans 15 residues. Germline V gene data show CDR1 as SGHTA and CDR2 as FQGNSA. The CDR3 is CASSPKLSGRDGYTF. CDR3 nucleotides: TGTGCCAGCAGCCCAAAGTTATCGGGGAGGGATGGCTACACCTTC.

The chain couples TRBV6-5 to TRBJ2-5; D remains ambiguous. The V gene's germline CDR1 is MNHEY and CDR2 SVGAGI. V was clipped by 7 bases and J by 5 bases, with 14 bases between them. This CDR3 contains 13 residues. The CDR3 protein is CASTQPGAETQYF. CDR3 DNA sequence: TGTGCCAGCACCCAGCCGGGCGCCGAGACCCAGTACTTC.

This clone was observed a single time. The chain has TRBV11-2 and TRBJ2-3, with 7 nucleotides matching TRBD1. The CDR3 contains 16 residues. Losses at the gene ends were 5 bases for V and 0 bases for J; bases not matched to a gene: 8. CDR1 is SGHAT and CDR2 is FQNNGV in the germline V gene. In nucleotides, the CDR3 is TGTGCCAGCAGCGACCGACAGGGTAGTAGCACAGATACGCAGTATTTT. This encodes CASSDRQGSSTDTQYF.